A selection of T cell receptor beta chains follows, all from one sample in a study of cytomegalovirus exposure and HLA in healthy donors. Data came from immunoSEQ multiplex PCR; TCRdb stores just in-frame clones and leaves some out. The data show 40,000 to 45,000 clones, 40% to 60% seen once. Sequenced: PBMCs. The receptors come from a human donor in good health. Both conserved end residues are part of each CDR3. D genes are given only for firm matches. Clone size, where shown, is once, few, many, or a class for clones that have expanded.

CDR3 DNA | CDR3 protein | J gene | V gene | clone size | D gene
TGTGCCAGCAGCCGGACTGGGAAAAGCGGTTACAATGAGCAGTTCTTC | CASSRTGKSGYNEQFF | TRBJ2-1 | TRBV7-6 | - | -
TGTGCCAGCAGCCCTTCGACTAGCGGGAGCACCGGGGAGCTGTTTTTT | CASSPSTSGSTGELFF | TRBJ2-2 | TRBV5-4 | - | TRBD2
TGTGCCATCACCACAGGGCAACTAAATTCTGGAAACACCATATATTTT | CAITTGQLNSGNTIYF | TRBJ1-3 | TRBV10-3 | few | -
TGTGCCAGCTCACCACACCCCCAGGACGAGCAGTACTTC | CASSPHPQDEQYF | TRBJ2-7 | TRBV18 | - | -
TGTGCCAGCAGGTTGGGGTCCGGGAACTCCTACGAGCAGTACTTC | CASRLGSGNSYEQYF | TRBJ2-7 | TRBV6-1 | few | -
TGTGCCAGCAGTTTATTGGCAGCTAACTATGGCTACACCTTC | CASSLLAANYGYTF | TRBJ1-2 | TRBV28 | - | -
TGTGCCAGCAGCCCCCAACCGACAGTTACTGAGCAGTTCTTC | CASSPQPTVTEQFF | TRBJ2-1 | TRBV7-9 | - | -
TGTGCCAGCAGCTCTTACAGGGTTGATGAGCAGTTCTTC | CASSSYRVDEQFF | TRBJ2-1 | TRBV11-2 | - | -
TGTGCCAGCAGCTTTCACAGGGAGATCGAGCAGTACTTC | CASSFHREIEQYF | TRBJ2-7 | TRBV11-2 | few | -
TGTGCCAGCAGCTCTAGGTCCAGAGAGAAAGAGACCCAGTACTTC | CASSSRSREKETQYF | TRBJ2-5 | TRBV7-9 | few | -
TGCGCCAGCAGTGACGGGTCTGGAAACACCATATATTTT | CASSDGSGNTIYF | TRBJ1-3 | TRBV5-1 | - | -
TGTGCCAGTAGTAACGGACAGGGGGCAGACACTGAAGCTTTCTTT | CASSNGQGADTEAFF | TRBJ1-1 | TRBV19 | - | TRBD1
TGTGCCAGCAGTTTGCTGGCAGGGGGAAGGAACACTGAAGCTTTCTTT | CASSLLAGGRNTEAFF | TRBJ1-1 | TRBV27 | - | TRBD1
TGCGCCAGCGGCCGGGGGGGGTACAATGAGCAGTTCTTC | CASGRGGYNEQFF | TRBJ2-1 | TRBV5-1 | - | TRBD2
TGTGCCAGCAGCGCCACCGGGACAGGGGCCAGCACAGATACGCAGTATTTT | CASSATGTGASTDTQYF | TRBJ2-3 | TRBV13 | - | TRBD1
TGTGCCAGCAGCGACCGGACAGCCCTCACCGGGGAGCTGTTTTTT | CASSDRTALTGELFF | TRBJ2-2 | TRBV11-3 | - | -
TGTGCCAGCAGTGAACTGCGGGGGGCGCAGGATGAAAAACTGTTTTTT | CASSELRGAQDEKLFF | TRBJ1-4 | TRBV2 | once | -
TGTGCCAGTAGTATGTGGGCCGGCTCTGGAAACACCATATATTTT | CASSMWAGSGNTIYF | TRBJ1-3 | TRBV19 | - | -
TGTGCCAGCTCACCGGAGACAGGGAGGCACACTGAAGCTTTCTTT | CASSPETGRHTEAFF | TRBJ1-1 | TRBV18 | - | TRBD1
TGTGCCAGCAGCCGTTTGTTGGACAGGGGATCAGATACGCAGTATTTT | CASSRLLDRGSDTQYF | TRBJ2-3 | TRBV7-9 | - | TRBD1
TGTGCCTGGAGTGAACAGCAATATGGCTACACCTTC | CAWSEQQYGYTF | TRBJ1-2 | TRBV30 | - | -
TGTGCCAGCAGTCCCAGCGGGAGGGTCTCCTACGAGCAGTACTTC | CASSPSGRVSYEQYF | TRBJ2-7 | TRBV28 | few | TRBD2
TGTGCCAGCAGGAAAGGGGGCTCCTATAATTCACCCCTCCACTTT | CASRKGGSYNSPLHF | TRBJ1-6 | TRBV6-5 | - | -
TGCGCCAGCAGCTTGGGGGCTGGGCGGGACTACGAGCAGTACTTC | CASSLGAGRDYEQYF | TRBJ2-7 | TRBV5-1 | - | -
TGTGCCAGCCAAAAACAGGGGGCGCGATCACCCCTCCACTTT | CASQKQGARSPLHF | TRBJ1-6 | TRBV27 | few | TRBD1
TGCAGTGCCCCGACAGGGGGCGGCTACACCTTC | CSAPTGGGYTF | TRBJ1-2 | TRBV20-1 | - | TRBD1
TGTGCCAGCAGCTCAACACTAGGGCTAGCGGGAAGTGGTGAGCAGTTCTTC | CASSSTLGLAGSGEQFF | TRBJ2-1 | TRBV7-2 | once | TRBD2
TGTGCCAGCAGCGTAGATAGCGGGCGGTACAATGAGCAGTTCTTC | CASSVDSGRYNEQFF | TRBJ2-1 | TRBV9 | - | TRBD2
TGCAGCGGGGGGGGGCTAGCGGGAGCCTTCACAGATACGCAGTATTTT | CSGGGLAGAFTDTQYF | TRBJ2-3 | TRBV29-1 | - | TRBD2